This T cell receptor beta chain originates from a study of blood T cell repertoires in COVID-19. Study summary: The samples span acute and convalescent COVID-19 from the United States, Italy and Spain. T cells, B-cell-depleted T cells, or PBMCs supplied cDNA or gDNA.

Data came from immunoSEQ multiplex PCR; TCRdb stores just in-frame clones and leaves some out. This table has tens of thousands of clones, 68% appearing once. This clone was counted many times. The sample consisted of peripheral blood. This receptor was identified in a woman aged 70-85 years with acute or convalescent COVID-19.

CDR3 loop: CASRDSVGYTF. Here the CDR3 DNA reads TGTGCCAGCCGCGACAGCGTTGGCTACACCTTC. The J gene is TRBJ1-2, the V gene TRBV2; D possibly corresponds to TRBD1 (5 bases). Germline lookup yields CDR1 SNHLY and CDR2 FYNNEI. V was clipped by 8 bases and J by 7 bases, with 11 bases between them. This CDR3 has 11 amino acids. Together with reference TRBV2 and TRBJ1-2, the CDR3 gives the full variable domain: EPEVTQTPSHQVTQMGQEVILRCVPISNHLYFYWYRQILGQKVEFLVSFYNNEISEKSEIFDDQFSVERPDGSNFTLKIRSTKLEDSAMYFCASRDSVGYTFGSGTRLTVV.